This T cell receptor (beta chain) was observed in a study of cytomegalovirus exposure and HLA in healthy donors. Donors sampled were nominally healthy, though unrecorded immune exposures were likely. The V and J ends lost 0 bases and 3 bases respectively, with 15 bases between them. The length of the CDR3 is 16 residues. Germline-derived CDR1 and CDR2 are SGHTA and FQGNSA. The primer mix had 60 Vbeta and 13 Jbeta primers. Here immunoSEQ multiplex PCR was the method, and the copy in TCRdb shows in-frame clones only, minus some. The table has 90,000 to 100,000 clones, approximately 71% seen once. This TCR derives from a female donor in good health and CMV-seronegative. Sample: PBMCs. The genes are TRBV7-2 and TRBJ2-7, with D possibly being TRBD1 (6 bases). The DNA of the CDR3 is TGTGCCAGCAGCTTAGCCCCGGGACAACCGTTCTACGAGCAGTACTTC. It yields the protein CASSLAPGQPFYEQYF. Looking up the rest from reference TRBV7-2 and TRBJ2-7 gives the full variable domain: GAGVSQSPSNKVTEKGKDVELRCDPISGHTALYWYRQSLGQGLEFLIYFQGNSAPDKSGLPSDRFSAERTGGSVSTLTIQRTQQEDSAVYLCASSLAPGQPFYEQYFGPGTRLTVT.